The text below deals with one T cell receptor beta chain. Per the germline V gene, CDR1 is LNHDA and CDR2 is SQIVND (reference sequence). Deletions cut 5 bases from V and 8 bases from J, with 13 bases between. The CDR3 totals 13 residues. Repertoires were generated with immunoSEQ multiplex PCR, while TCRdb's copy carries only in-frame clones and drops some. Counted here are fewer than 500,000 clones, roughly 90% occurring once; the ten biggest clones make up 0.7%. The age range of participants was 18 to 89 years, with residence in under 30 US areas. Before being deemed recovered, Cohort 3 donors had two negative PCRs, clearance, or symptom resolution. The data are from a study of blood T cell repertoires in COVID-19. Overall study context: COVID-19 samples from acute and convalescent phases originated in the United States, Italy and Spain. T cells, B-cell-depleted T cells, or PBMCs provided the cDNA or gDNA that served as material.

What was sequenced was PBMCs or T cells enriched from blood (not recorded which). This chain uses TRBV19 with TRBJ1-5; D is possibly TRBD1 (6 bases). The TCR comes from a woman between 18 and 29 years old who had recovered from COVID-19. Written as DNA, the CDR3 is TGTGCCAGTAGTCCCGACAGGTTTGAGCCCCAGCATTTT. It codes for CASSPDRFEPQHF.